A single sample gave rise to the 31 T cell receptor beta chains below, sequenced in a study of regulatory T cells in long-lasting Graves disease. Regarding time point: persistent/refractory GD, antithyroid drugs over 5 years with positive TRAb. Preparation of the TCR library used RNA extracted from PBMCs. To make TCR beta libraries, researchers used iRepertoire HTBI primers and Arm-PCR of CDR3 regions. MiXCR was run by TCRdb on the multiplex PCR reads, yielding one entry per CDR3 protein. The data contain over 250,000 distinct CDR3 sequences, around 23% of them singletons. The material sequenced was peripheral blood mononuclear cells (PBMCs), taken when the disease was refractory, from a patient treated with antithyroid drugs. The receptors here all came from a female donor with Graves disease.

This clonotype was observed a handful of times. The gene calls are TRBV25-1 and TRBJ2-5; 10 nucleotides agree with TRBD2. V was clipped by 7 bases and J by 0 bases; unmatched bases: 5. There are 15 residues in the CDR3. Germline V gene lookup returns CDR1 MGHDK and CDR2 SYGVNS. This CDR3 is CASNGLAANQETQYF. CDR3 DNA sequence: TGTGCCAGCAATGGACTAGCGGCAAACCAAGAGACCCAGTACTTC. Combining the CDR3 with reference TRBV25-1 and TRBJ2-5 gives the whole variable domain EADIYQTPRYLVIGTGKKITLECSQTMGHDKMYWYQQDPGMELHLIHYSYGVNSTEKGDLSSESTVSRIRTEHFPLTLESARPSHTSQYLCASNGLAANQETQYFGPGTRLLVL.

The genes are TRBV6-2 or TRBV6-3 and TRBJ1-6; D perhaps matches TRBD1 (5 bases). The V end was cut by 6 bases, the J end by 14 bases, with 14 bases between. The CDR3 length is 12 residues. CDR1 and CDR2 from the germline V gene are MNHEY and SVGEGT. CDR3 residues: CASSVGGSALHF. The CDR3 DNA reads as TGTGCCAGCAGCGTGGGGGGTAGTGCCCTCCACTTT.

In its sample, this clonotype was seen many times. CDR3 in DNA: TGTGCCAGCGCTTCGGGGGGGAATCAGCCCCAGCATTTT. The encoded protein is CASASGGNQPQHF. The chain has TRBV18 and TRBJ1-5; D might be TRBD1 (5 bases). The CDR3 consists of 13 residues. Per the germline V gene, CDR1 is KGHSH and CDR2 is LQKENI. V was shortened by 8 bases and J by 4 bases, with 12 bases between the two germline ends.

The chain joins TRBV10-3 to TRBJ2-7, with D perhaps matching TRBD2 (5 bases). Trimming took off 2 bases at V and 4 bases at J, with 9 bases between the two ends. The CDR3 length is 13 residues. The germline CDR1 and CDR2 sequences are ENHRY and SYGVKD. The CDR3 reads CAISEAGEYEQYF. The CDR3 DNA reads as TGTGCCATCAGTGAGGCGGGCGAGTACGAGCAGTACTTC.

This clonotype came up a few times. The chain recombines TRBV29-1 with TRBJ2-7; possibly TRBD1 for D (5 bases). Germline CDR1 reads SQVTM; CDR2 reads ANQGSEA. There are 12 residues in the CDR3. V was shortened by 5 bases and J by 3 bases, with 11 bases between the two germline ends. The CDR3 DNA reads as TGCAGCGTTCAGGGTCAGAACTACGAGCAGTACTTC. This codes for CSVQGQNYEQYF.

The sample holds many counts of this clonotype. CDR3 protein: CASSLRLAGPSYEQYF. The CDR3 bases are TGTGCCAGCAGCTTACGGCTAGCGGGACCGTCCTACGAGCAGTACTTC. The rearrangement uses TRBV7-2 and TRBJ2-7; TRBD2 matches 9 bases. Germline values: CDR1 SGHTA, CDR2 FQGNSA. V lost 2 bases and J lost 1; bases outside the gene matches: 6. The CDR3 spans 16 residues.

This clonotype was seen at least ten times. The chain is built from TRBV20-1 and TRBJ2-5, with TRBD2 matching 9 bases. This CDR3 comprises 13 residues. Germline V gene lookup returns CDR1 DFQATT and CDR2 SNEGSKA (reference sequence). V trimming: 6 bases; J trimming: 1 base; junction bases outside the gene matches: 3. As DNA, the CDR3 is TGCAGTGCCACTAGCGGGCCCCAAGAGACCCAGTACTTC. This translates into CSATSGPQETQYF.

This clonotype was seen at least ten times. This chain links TRBV7-6 with TRBJ2-2; D is unclear. The length of the CDR3 is 14 residues. V lost 0 bases and J lost 4, with 6 bases in between. Germline lookup yields CDR1 SGHVS and CDR2 FNYEAQ. CDR3 nucleotide sequence: TGTGCCAGCAGCTTAGCTAGCAGCACCGGGGAGCTGTTTTTT. Its translation is CASSLASSTGELFF.

This sequence joins TRBV7-3 and TRBJ2-5; 10 bases are shared with TRBD1. The germline V gene encodes CDR1 SGHTA and CDR2 FQGTGA. This CDR3 has 16 amino acids. The V gene end was trimmed by 5 bases and the J gene end by 3 bases; junction bases not matched to a gene: 9. CDR3 residues: CASSPGVGTGEETQYF. DNA for the CDR3: TGTGCCAGCAGCCCGGGCGTCGGGACAGGGGAAGAGACCCAGTACTTC. Together with reference TRBV7-3 and TRBJ2-5, the CDR3 gives the full variable domain: GAGVSQTPSNKVTEKGKYVELRCDPISGHTALYWYRQSLGQGPEFLIYFQGTGAADDSGLPNDRFFAVRPEGSVSTLKIQRTERGDSAVYLCASSPGVGTGEETQYFGPGTRLLVL.

The gene calls are TRBV5-4 and TRBJ1-1; D is unresolved. Trimming removed 6 bases at V and 1 base at J, with 4 bases between. CDR3 length: 11 residues. Germline V gene sequence: CDR1 SGHNT, CDR2 YYREEE (reference sequence). For the CDR3, the DNA is TGTGCCAGCACTTCGAACACTGAAGCTTTCTTT. Translated, it gives CASTSNTEAFF.

This clonotype was observed at least ten times. The chain links TRBV20-1 to TRBJ2-7; D is perhaps TRBD1 (5 bases). Germline V gene sequence: CDR1 DFQATT, CDR2 SNEGSKA (reference sequence). The CDR3 is 14 amino acids. Deletions cut 2 bases from V and 7 bases from J, with 18 bases between. CDR3 DNA: TGCAGTGCTAGACCCGGACATCCGATTTTTGAGCAGTACTTC. This codes for CSARPGHPIFEQYF.

This clonotype was detected many times. The chain combines TRBV6-2 or TRBV6-3 with TRBJ1-1; D gene unclear. The length of the CDR3 is 14 residues. V was cut by 0 bases and J by 1 base, with 6 bases left in between. CDR1 MNHEY and CDR2 SVGEGT come from the germline V gene. The CDR3 DNA sequence: TGTGCCAGCAGTTACTCCTGGGGGAACACTGAAGCTTTCTTT. It yields the protein CASSYSWGNTEAFF.

This clonotype has at least ten counts. This chain connects TRBV2 to TRBJ1-1; D uncertain. Deletions cut 7 bases from V and 3 bases from J, with 12 bases between. Germline V gene data show CDR1 as SNHLY and CDR2 as FYNNEI. This CDR3 spans 13 amino acids. CDR3 amino acids: CASNWAGYTEAFF. CDR3 sequence (DNA): TGTGCCAGCAATTGGGCAGGATACACTGAAGCTTTCTTT.

This clonotype was picked up many times. The chain links TRBV20-1 to TRBJ2-5, with 11 bases lining up with TRBD1. V was clipped by 5 bases and J by 3 bases; unmatched bases: 2. Germline CDR1 reads DFQATT; CDR2 reads SNEGSKA (reference sequence). The CDR3 totals 13 residues. The CDR3 reads CSAGTGGEETQYF. DNA for the CDR3: TGCAGTGCTGGGACAGGGGGAGAAGAGACCCAGTACTTC.

The chain has TRBV9 and TRBJ2-7; no clear D gene. This CDR3 is built from 13 residues. Trimming left V 8 bases short and J 4 bases short, with 16 bases between. The germline CDR1 and CDR2 sequences are SGDLS and YYNGEE. The DNA of the CDR3 is TGTGCCAGTAAAAATCTAATAAGTTACGAGCAGTACTTC. Amino acids: CASKNLISYEQYF. The full variable domain, with the rest looked up from reference TRBV9 and TRBJ2-7, is DSGVTQTPKHLITATGQRVTLRCSPRSGDLSVYWYQQSLDQGLQFLIQYYNGEERAKGNILERFSAQQFPDLHSELNLSSLELGDSALYFCASKNLISYEQYFGPGTRLTVT.

This clonotype was observed a few times. The chain combines TRBV4-2 with TRBJ1-5; no reliable D call. This CDR3 region has 15 residues. V was trimmed by 0 bases and J by 4 bases, leaving 10 bases between them. Germline-derived CDR1 and CDR2 are LGHNA and YNFKEQ. This CDR3 reads CASSQDLRQNQPQHF. The DNA of the CDR3 is TGTGCCAGCAGCCAAGATCTTAGACAAAATCAGCCCCAGCATTTT.

In this sample, this clonotype turned up many times. This chain connects TRBV3-1 to TRBJ2-6; D is unclear. Germline assignment: CDR1 LGHDT and CDR2 YNNKEL (reference sequence). The germline V and J ends were trimmed by 2 bases and 0 bases, with 5 bases remaining between them. CDR3 length: 15 residues. The CDR3 region has the DNA TGTGCCAGCAGCCAAAGGGACTCTGGGGCCAACGTCCTGACTTTC. Translated: CASSQRDSGANVLTF.

This clonotype has only a few counts. This chain links TRBV12-3 or TRBV12-4 with TRBJ2-2, with D possibly matching TRBD2 (5 bases). V lost 2 bases and J lost 4, with 11 bases in between. CDR3 length: 15 residues. CDR3 sequence reads: CASSLLAGLTGELFF. The CDR3 DNA reads as TGTGCCAGCAGTTTACTGGCGGGTCTCACCGGGGAGCTGTTTTTT.

This clonotype was observed at least ten times. The rearrangement links TRBV28 to TRBJ2-7; the D call may be TRBD1 or TRBD2 (5 bases each). Germline-derived CDR1 and CDR2 are MDHEN and SYDVKM. The length of the CDR3 is 13 residues. V was cut by 4 bases and J by 3 bases, with 10 bases left in between. This CDR3 reads CASSYTRGYEQYF. CDR3 nucleotides: TGTGCCAGCAGTTATACTAGGGGCTACGAGCAGTACTTC.

The genes are TRBV7-9 and TRBJ2-4; TRBD1 might be the D (6 bases). Trimming stripped 5 bases from V and 3 bases from J, with 17 bases between. CDR1 and CDR2 (germline): SEHNR, FQNEAQ (reference sequence). This CDR3 spans 16 amino acids. This chain's CDR3 is CASSPPQGRGKNIQYF. CDR3 DNA sequence: TGTGCCAGCAGCCCCCCCCAGGGGCGCGGCAAAAACATTCAGTACTTC.

This clonotype was counted many times. The V and J genes are TRBV2 and TRBJ2-7; 15 bases align to TRBD2. V lost 6 bases to trimming and J lost 3 bases; unmatched junction nucleotides: 12. The CDR3 has 18 residues. The germline gives CDR1 SNHLY, CDR2 FYNNEI. The CDR3 sequence is CASSENAGLAGGHYEQYF. As DNA, the CDR3 is TGTGCCAGCAGCGAAAACGCGGGACTAGCGGGAGGTCACTACGAGCAGTACTTC.

This clonotype appeared a few times. The rearrangement links TRBV27 to TRBJ2-5; TRBD2 matches at 9 bases. Per germline, CDR1 MNHEY and CDR2 SMNVEV (reference sequence). With V trimmed by 6 bases and J by 6 bases, 14 bases remained unmatched. The CDR3 is made up of 16 amino acids. The CDR3 is CASSREVSGRYKTQYF. The CDR3 DNA follows: TGTGCCAGCAGCCGCGAGGTTAGCGGGAGATATAAGACCCAGTACTTC.

The V and J genes are TRBV6-1 and TRBJ2-7; tentatively, D is TRBD1 (6 bases). The CDR3 covers 11 residues. The germline V gene has CDR1 MNHNS and CDR2 SASEGT. V dropped 7 bases and J dropped 7 bases, with 11 bases sitting between them. The CDR3 loop reads CASTNGQEQYF. The DNA of the CDR3 is TGTGCCAGCACCAACGGACAGGAGCAGTACTTC.

A few counts support this clonotype. The chain recombines TRBV7-6 with TRBJ1-5; D is undetermined. In germline, CDR1 is SGHVS, CDR2 FNYEAQ. The CDR3 loop spans 14 amino acids. The germline V and J ends were trimmed by 6 bases and 2 bases, with 11 bases remaining between them. The CDR3 region is CASSPTVGNQPQHF. CDR3 DNA sequence: TGTGCCAGCAGTCCCACCGTGGGCAATCAGCCCCAGCATTTT.

This clonotype occurred many times. This chain links TRBV6-2 or TRBV6-3 with TRBJ2-7, with a tentative D call TRBD1 (5 bases). CDR1 is MNHEY, CDR2 SVGEGT, per germline. The CDR3 consists of 14 residues. Trimming pared 2 bases from V and 2 bases from J, leaving 10 bases between. CDR3 region: CASSYRTFAYEQYF. CDR3 nucleotides: TGTGCCAGCAGTTACAGGACATTCGCCTACGAGCAGTACTTC.

On this clonotype: The conserved final phenylalanine or tryptophan is absent from the CDR3, which likely points to a read error. The CDR3 nucleotides read TGTGCCAGCAGTCAGGCAGGGTGGGGAAGCTCTGGGGCCAACGTCCTGACTCTC. Translation gives CASSQAGWGSSGANVLTL. This chain uses TRBV28 with TRBJ2-6; D is perhaps TRBD1 (5 bases). The V and J ends lost 5 bases and 0 bases respectively, with 17 bases between them. CDR1 and CDR2 (germline): MDHEN, SYDVKM. The CDR3 sequence is 18 residues long.

The table lists this clonotype with many counts. The chain joins TRBV5-1 to TRBJ2-7; D remains unclear. The germline V gene has CDR1 SGHRS and CDR2 YFSETQ. The V and J ends lost 4 bases and 6 bases respectively, with 20 bases between them. CDR3 length equals 15 residues. As DNA, the CDR3 is TGCGCCAGCAGCATCTCGACCGGATCCCTCGGCGAGCAGTACTTC. Amino acids: CASSISTGSLGEQYF.

This clonotype was observed many times. The rearrangement joins TRBV6-1 to TRBJ1-2; tentatively, D is TRBD1 (5 bases). There are 12 residues in the CDR3. Deletions cut 10 bases from V and 4 bases from J, with 13 bases between. Germline lookup yields CDR1 MNHNS and CDR2 SASEGT. Here the CDR3 DNA reads TGTGCCACATTAGACGACAGCTATGGCTACACCTTC. Encoded protein: CATLDDSYGYTF.

Details on this clonotype: Just one base apart from a much larger clone, this may be a read error. The chain recombines TRBV28 with TRBJ1-3; tentatively, D is TRBD1 (5 bases). From germline, CDR1 is MDHEN and CDR2 SYDVKM. The CDR3 totals 13 residues. Trimming pared 8 bases from V and 2 bases from J, leaving 10 bases between. CDR3 loop: CASLTGAGNTIYF. For the CDR3, the DNA is TGTGCCAGCCTTACAGGAGCTGGAAACACCATATATTTT.

This clonotype occurred many times. The rearrangement uses TRBV7-2 and TRBJ2-2, with 11 positions matching TRBD1. The CDR3 extends over 17 amino acids. V lost 3 bases, J lost 1 base, and 4 bases stayed unmatched. Germline assignment: CDR1 SGHTA and CDR2 FQGNSA. Here the CDR3 DNA reads TGTGCCAGCAGCTTTCGGACAGGGGGCCTGAACACCGGGGAGCTGTTTTTT. As protein: CASSFRTGGLNTGELFF.

V usage is TRBV6-5 and J usage is TRBJ1-2; D possibly corresponds to TRBD1 (5 bases). V lost 3 bases to trimming and J lost 6 bases, with 11 bases between them. The CDR3 spans 13 residues. Germline values: CDR1 MNHEY, CDR2 SVGAGI. The CDR3: CASSYLSTDGYTF. In DNA form, the CDR3 reads TGTGCCAGCAGTTATCTATCGACAGATGGCTACACCTTC.